This entry features one TCR beta chain sequence. As yet, its antigen is unknown. This sample was taken from a study of cytomegalovirus exposure and HLA in healthy donors. Whole-study results and caveats: It was shown in a later analysis that HLA-associated TCR beta chains were more clonally expanded than other, equally common chains.

It was with 60 Vbeta and 13 Jbeta primers that the PCR ran. TCRdb's copy holds only in-frame clones and misses some; the assay was immunoSEQ multiplex PCR. The sample has around 130,000 clones, roughly three quarters seen once; the top ten hold 0.75% to 0.95%. This CDR3 spans 13 amino acids. The V and J ends lost 3 bases and 4 bases respectively, with 10 bases between them. Germline-derived CDR1 and CDR2 are GTSNPN and SVGIG (reference sequence). Sequencing was performed on PBMCs. The sequence was collected from a woman aged 60-75 years in good health and CMV-seronegative. This rearrangement joins TRBV30 to TRBJ2-1; possibly TRBD1 for D (6 bases). The CDR3 DNA reads TGTGCCTGGAGCCAGGACAGTTACAATGAGCAGTTCTTC. It codes for CAWSQDSYNEQFF.